Listed here are 15 T cell receptor beta chains from one sample, sequenced in a study of CD8 T cells in ankylosing spondylitis. One entry per CDR3 protein results from TCRdb running MiXCR on the 5' RACE reads. The sample records some 700,000 distinct CDR3 sequences, roughly 20% being singletons. What these receptors recognize is not known. General observations from the study: Several highly homologous variants formed a TCR beta motif that appeared characteristic of ankylosing spondylitis blood.

The sequenced sample was blood, either unsorted or a sorted T cell fraction (not recorded which). All receptors derive from a male donor with ankylosing spondylitis.

CDR3 loop: CASSQDLRGYTF. For the CDR3, the DNA is TGTGCCAGCAGCCAAGATTTGCGGGGCTACACCTTC. The genes are TRBV3-1 and TRBJ1-2; the D is unclear. Trimming removed 0 bases from V and 8 bases from J, with 7 bases in between. CDR3 size: 12 residues. Germline loops: CDR1 LGHDT, CDR2 YNNKEL (reference sequence).

The chain carries TRBV6-2 or TRBV6-3 and TRBJ2-1; 8 nucleotides line up with TRBD2. V lost 0 bases to trimming and J lost 7 bases; unmatched junction nucleotides: 5. CDR3 length: 15 amino acids. CDR1 is MNHEY, CDR2 SVGEGT, per germline. This CDR3 reads CASSYSGRAVNEQFF. The CDR3 DNA is TGTGCCAGCAGTTACTCCGGGAGGGCCGTGAATGAGCAGTTCTTC.

This clonotype was detected a few times. The junction does not match germline at one end; this may be a read error. The V gene is TRBV20-1, the J gene TRBJ2-5; D uncertain. Per germline, CDR1 DFQATT and CDR2 SNEGSKA (reference sequence). The CDR3 contains 13 residues. CDR3 amino acids: CSARDVRVETQYF. CDR3 DNA sequence: TGCAGTGCAAGAGATGTAAGGGTTGAGACCCAGTACTTC.

The chain couples TRBV29-1 to TRBJ2-1; D might be TRBD1 (6 bases). The CDR3 spans 14 residues. The V and J ends lost 2 bases and 4 bases respectively, with 12 bases between them. Germline CDR1 SQVTM, CDR2 ANQGSEA. The chain's CDR3 is CSVENRDKYNEQFF. The CDR3 DNA reads as TGCAGCGTTGAAAACCGGGACAAATACAATGAGCAGTTCTTC.

The chain is built from TRBV4-3 and TRBJ1-4, with unresolved D. Germline V gene data show CDR1 as LGHNA and CDR2 as YSLEER. CDR3 length: 16 residues. V lost 0 bases to trimming and J lost 6 bases, with 14 bases between them. Here the CDR3 DNA reads TGCGCCAGCAGCCAAGATTGGGCCGTCGGGGATGAAAAACTGTTTTTT. This codes for CASSQDWAVGDEKLFF.

Here the CDR3 DNA reads TGTGCCAGCAGCGTGGGGTACTACTACAATGAGCAGTTCTTC. The encoded protein is CASSVGYYYNEQFF. The chain links TRBV9 to TRBJ2-1, with no clear D. The length of the CDR3 is 14 residues. Germline values: CDR1 SGDLS, CDR2 YYNGEE. The V end lost 2 bases, the J end lost 3 bases, and 9 bases lay between the germline ends.

The chain links TRBV5-1 to TRBJ1-4; D uncertain. The CDR3 loop spans 16 amino acids. Germline assignment: CDR1 SGHRS and CDR2 YFSETQ. V gave up 4 bases and J gave up 8 bases, with 21 bases separating them. CDR3 sequence reads: CASSTESTPVDEKLFF. In DNA form, the CDR3 reads TGCGCCAGCAGCACGGAGTCGACCCCGGTCGACGAAAAACTGTTTTTT.

This clonotype was picked up a small number of times. The genes are TRBV11-2 and TRBJ1-1; D unresolved. CDR1 SGHAT and CDR2 FQNNGV come from the germline V gene. The V gene lost 5 bases and the J gene lost 4 bases, with 17 bases spanning the gap. This CDR3 region has 15 residues. CDR3 loop: CASSPPSRERTEAFF. CDR3 DNA: TGTGCCAGCAGCCCCCCGAGTAGGGAGCGCACTGAAGCTTTCTTT. The full variable domain, with the rest looked up from reference TRBV11-2 and TRBJ1-1, is EAGVAQSPRYKIIEKRQSVAFWCNPISGHATLYWYQQILGQGPKLLIQFQNNGVVDDSQLPKDRFSAERLKGVDSTLKIQPAKLEDSAVYLCASSPPSRERTEAFFGQGTRLTVV.

This clonotype has just a few counts. CDR3 sequence: CASRVSGTNTGELFF. In DNA form, the CDR3 reads TGTGCCAGCAGAGTTAGCGGGACGAACACCGGGGAGCTGTTTTTT. The chain employs TRBV12-3 or TRBV12-4 and TRBJ2-2, with 8 positions matching TRBD2. V lost 6 bases to trimming and J lost 0 bases; unmatched junction nucleotides: 3. The CDR3 consists of 15 residues.

Only a few counts were recorded for this clonotype. The chain recombines TRBV5-1 with TRBJ1-2, with D unclear. Germline values: CDR1 SGHRS, CDR2 YFSETQ. This CDR3 has 14 residues. The V gene lost 0 bases and the J gene lost 8 bases, with 14 bases spanning the gap. CDR3 bases: TGCGCCAGCAGCTTGGTTTCGGTGACGGAAGGCTACACCTTC. It encodes CASSLVSVTEGYTF.

The V call is TRBV5-5, the J call TRBJ1-4, with unresolved D. CDR1 is SGHKS, CDR2 YYEKEE, per germline (reference sequence). The CDR3 extends over 16 amino acids. Between the trimmed V and J ends, which lost 4 bases and 0 bases, there was a span of 13 bases. CDR3 residues: CASSPVSIATNEKLFF. DNA for the CDR3: TGTGCCAGCAGCCCTGTCTCCATTGCAACTAATGAAAAACTGTTTTTT.

The chain recombines TRBV30 with TRBJ1-2; D call uncertain. Trimming left V 0 bases short and J 10 bases short, with 9 bases between. This CDR3 has 11 residues. Germline V gene lookup returns CDR1 GTSNPN and CDR2 SVGIG (reference sequence). The CDR3 nucleotides read TGTGCCTGGAGTGTAAAAGAGATCTACACCTTC. Residues: CAWSVKEIYTF.

This chain connects TRBV20-1 to TRBJ2-7; perhaps TRBD2 as D (5 bases). Germline CDR1 DFQATT, CDR2 SNEGSKA (reference sequence). V lost 5 bases, J lost 0 bases, and 11 bases lay in between. The CDR3 contains 13 residues. The CDR3 DNA sequence: TGCAGTGCTCGCTCCGGGGACTCCTACGAGCAGTACTTC. Its protein is CSARSGDSYEQYF.

The table lists this clonotype with a few counts. The chain employs TRBV13 and TRBJ2-3, with TRBD2 matching 13 bases. Germline CDR1 reads PRHDT; CDR2 reads FYEKMQ (reference sequence). This CDR3 is 23 amino acids long. Germline trimming cut 5 bases from V and 6 bases from J; bases unmatched to any gene: 29. The CDR3 region has the DNA TGTGCCAGCAGCCCCGGGACAGTTTACCTACTAGCGGGAGGGCCCGTGGGGGGCGATACGCAGTATTTT. Amino acids: CASSPGTVYLLAGGPVGGDTQYF.

J is TRBJ2-7 and V is TRBV9, with D unresolved. The germline CDR1 and CDR2 sequences are SGDLS and YYNGEE. V dropped 0 bases and J dropped 4 bases, with 14 bases sitting between them. CDR3 size: 15 residues. The CDR3 coding sequence is TGTGCCAGCAGCGTAGGTTGGGCGAACTCTTACGAGCAGTACTTC. It is translated as CASSVGWANSYEQYF.